These 27 T cell receptor beta chains share one sample of origin, sequenced in a study of PD-L1 blockade in urothelial cancer. The assay was immunoSEQ multiplex PCR, and TCRdb's table has in-frame clones only and misses some. The sample lists about 88,000 clones; 90% were seen once. Material: PBMCs, obtained around atezolizumab (anti-PD-L1) treatment. The receptors originated from a man aged 55 to 70 with urothelial cancer.

In this sample, this clone turned up once. The V call is TRBV10-3, the J call TRBJ1-1; perhaps TRBD1 as D (6 bases). The V gene's germline CDR1 is ENHRY and CDR2 SYGVKD. This CDR3 has 13 residues. Trimming left V 11 bases short and J 1 base short, with 14 bases between. The CDR3 coding sequence is TGTGCCGCAGCTGGACAGCCGAACACTGAAGCTTTCTTT. This gives the protein CAAAGQPNTEAFF.

The rearrangement links TRBV4-1 to TRBJ2-7, with 8 bases lining up with TRBD2. V lost 1 base, J lost 3 bases, and 5 bases stayed unmatched. CDR3 length equals 15 residues. CDR1 and CDR2 (germline): MGHRA, YSYEKL. Here the CDR3 reads CASSQADSGDYEQYF. CDR3 coding DNA: TGCGCCAGCAGCCAAGCCGATAGCGGGGACTACGAGCAGTACTTC.

The chain recombines TRBV9 with TRBJ1-2, with 10 bases aligning to TRBD1. The length of the CDR3 is 15 residues. Germline V gene data show CDR1 as SGDLS and CDR2 as YYNGEE. J lost 2 bases, V lost 0 bases, and 1 base had no gene match. CDR3 DNA: TGTGCCAGCAGCGTAGGGGGACAGGGGAACTATGGCTACACCTTC. Protein product: CASSVGGQGNYGYTF.

This clone appeared once. The rearrangement uses TRBV6-5 and TRBJ2-7; D gene unclear. V gave up 6 bases and J gave up 3 bases, with 12 bases separating them. The CDR3 spans 13 residues. Germline V gene lookup returns CDR1 MNHEY and CDR2 SVGAGI. CDR3 coding DNA: TGTGCCAGCAGAGAGGCAGCCGACTACGAGCAGTACTTC. It yields the protein CASREAADYEQYF.

The rearrangement joins TRBV29-1 to TRBJ2-5; TRBD2 agrees at 13 bases. Germline assignment: CDR1 SQVTM and CDR2 ANQGSEA. This CDR3 region has 16 residues. The trim removed 4 bases at V and 1 base at J, leaving 6 bases unmatched. Here the CDR3 reads CSVVGGLAGPQETQYF. The DNA of the CDR3 is TGCAGCGTTGTGGGGGGACTAGCGGGACCCCAAGAGACCCAGTACTTC.

This clone came up once. This chain joins TRBV19 and TRBJ2-2, with TRBD2 matching 8 bases. The CDR3 is 15 residues long. V gave up 8 bases and J gave up 3 bases; unmatched junction bases: 8. Germline CDR1 reads LNHDA; CDR2 reads SQIVND (reference sequence). CDR3: CASRSRGGYTGELFF. In DNA, the CDR3 is TGTGCCAGTCGATCACGCGGGGGGTACACCGGGGAGCTGTTTTTT.

The rearrangement joins TRBV5-8 to TRBJ1-5, with TRBD1 matching 7 bases. V was clipped by 4 bases and J by 2 bases; unmatched bases: 9. Germline lookup yields CDR1 SGHTS and CDR2 YDEGEE. The CDR3 totals 16 residues. CDR3 DNA sequence: TGTGCCAGCAGCACAGGGACAGATCGCGGCAATCAGCCCCAGCATTTT. Protein sequence: CASSTGTDRGNQPQHF.

This clone was seen a single time. The chain has TRBV5-6 and TRBJ2-7; 8 bases are shared with TRBD2. The trim removed 10 bases at V and 4 bases at J, leaving 22 bases unmatched. Germline CDR1 is SGHDT and CDR2 is YYEEEE. CDR3 length: 17 amino acids. CDR3: CAGSVTGGGTSAYEQYF. The CDR3 DNA reads as TGTGCCGGGTCCGTAACGGGAGGGGGGACATCTGCTTACGAGCAGTACTTC.

This chain connects TRBV7-2 to TRBJ2-7; 10 bases are a match to TRBD1. Trimming took 0 bases from V and 4 from J; bases not matched to a gene: 6. This CDR3 comprises 16 residues. Germline V CDR1 and CDR2: SGHTA, FQGNSA. CDR3 bases: TGTGCCAGCAGCTTAGCGGTGGGACAGGGGTGGTACGAGCAGTACTTC. Amino acid sequence: CASSLAVGQGWYEQYF.

The chain joins TRBV6-6 to TRBJ2-3; TRBD1 aligns across 9 bases. From germline, CDR1 is MNHNY and CDR2 SVGAGI (reference sequence). V lost 5 bases, J lost 4 bases, and 7 bases stayed unmatched. The CDR3 is 15 residues long. CDR3 residues: CASSPPGQGSDTQYF. The DNA for the CDR3 is TGTGCCAGCAGTCCTCCGGGACAGGGATCAGATACGCAGTATTTT.

The J gene is TRBJ1-5, the V gene TRBV19, with 9 bases aligning to TRBD1. CDR1 is LNHDA, CDR2 SQIVND, per germline (reference sequence). V was clipped by 4 bases and J by 11 bases; unmatched bases: 3. This CDR3 comprises 12 residues. CDR3 region: CASSNRDRAQHF. CDR3 in DNA: TGTGCCAGTAGTAACCGGGACAGGGCCCAGCATTTT.

The V and J genes are TRBV5-6 and TRBJ1-1; D remains unclear. Germline lookup yields CDR1 SGHDT and CDR2 YYEEEE. Trimming removed 2 bases from V and 0 bases from J, with 8 bases in between. The CDR3 is 14 amino acids. As DNA, the CDR3 is TGTGCCAGCAGCTTAAGCAGGATGAACACTGAAGCTTTCTTT. This codes for CASSLSRMNTEAFF. The entire variable domain, with the rest obtained from reference TRBV5-6 and TRBJ1-1, is as follows: DAGVTQSPTHLIKTRGQQVTLRCSPKSGHDTVSWYQQALGQGPQFIFQYYEEEERQRGNFPDRFSGHQFPNYSSELNVNALLLGDSALYLCASSLSRMNTEAFFGQGTRLTVV.

The gene calls are TRBV10-2 and TRBJ2-3; 11 positions match TRBD2. The length of the CDR3 is 17 residues. The junction had 7 bases not matched to a gene; V was cut back by 5 bases and J by 0 bases. Germline V gene lookup returns CDR1 WSHSY and CDR2 SAAADI. The CDR3 DNA reads as TGCGCCAGCAGTCGATTAGCGGGGGGGCCTAGCACAGATACGCAGTATTTT. The encoded protein is CASSRLAGGPSTDTQYF.

This chain links TRBV9 with TRBJ1-2; D is possibly TRBD1 (6 bases). CDR3 length: 13 amino acids. The V end was cut by 5 bases, the J end by 5 bases, with 13 bases between. CDR1 and CDR2 (germline): SGDLS, YYNGEE. The CDR3: CASSKQGSYGYTF. CDR3 DNA: TGTGCCAGCAGTAAACAGGGTTCATATGGCTACACCTTC.

This clone appeared once. The rearrangement joins TRBV9 to TRBJ2-5; D is perhaps TRBD2 (6 bases). This CDR3 has 15 amino acids. Germline CDR1 is SGDLS and CDR2 is YYNGEE. Between the trimmed V and J ends, which lost 0 bases and 0 bases, there was a span of 9 bases. The CDR3 protein is CASSVATSYQETQYF. CDR3 bases: TGTGCCAGCAGCGTAGCGACTAGTTACCAAGAGACCCAGTACTTC. The full variable domain, with the rest looked up from reference TRBV9 and TRBJ2-5, is DSGVTQTPKHLITATGQRVTLRCSPRSGDLSVYWYQQSLDQGLQFLIQYYNGEERAKGNILERFSAQQFPDLHSELNLSSLELGDSALYFCASSVATSYQETQYFGPGTRLLVL.

The chain carries TRBV19 and TRBJ1-5; 11 nucleotides align to TRBD1. The CDR3 has 15 amino acids. V trimming: 5 bases; J trimming: 2 bases; junction bases outside the gene matches: 2. Per germline, CDR1 LNHDA and CDR2 SQIVND (reference sequence). In nucleotides, the CDR3 is TGTGCCAGTAGTGGACAGGGGGCCGGCAATCAGCCCCAGCATTTT. Protein product: CASSGQGAGNQPQHF. The full variable domain, its missing parts supplied by reference TRBV19 and TRBJ1-5, is DGGITQSPKYLFRKEGQNVTLSCEQNLNHDAMYWYRQDPGQGLRLIYYSQIVNDFQKGDIAEGYSVSREKKESFPLTVTSAQKNPTAFYLCASSGQGAGNQPQHFGDGTRLSIL.

The chain couples TRBV29-1 to TRBJ2-4, with TRBD2 matching over 10 bases. The CDR3 is 14 residues long. J was trimmed by 7 bases and V by 0 bases; bases with no gene match: 3. Germline V gene sequence: CDR1 SQVTM, CDR2 ANQGSEA. The CDR3 nucleotides read TGCAGCGTTGAAGATGGACTAGCGGAGAACATTCAGTACTTC. Residues: CSVEDGLAENIQYF. The full variable domain, in which reference TRBV29-1 and TRBJ2-4 provide the parts outside the CDR3, is SAVISQKPSRDICQRGTSLTIQCQVDSQVTMMFWYRQQPGQSLTLIATANQGSEATYESGFVIDKFPISRPNLTFSTLTVSNMSPEDSSIYLCSVEDGLAENIQYFGAGTRLSVL.

The chain uses TRBV7-6 and TRBJ1-6; D is possibly TRBD1 (5 bases). The germline gives CDR1 SGHVS, CDR2 FNYEAQ. Trimming stripped 4 bases from V and 7 bases from J, with 17 bases between. The CDR3 totals 16 residues. CDR3 sequence: CASSSIGDRVNSPLHF. CDR3 in DNA: TGTGCCAGCAGCTCCATTGGCGACAGAGTAAATTCACCCCTCCACTTT.

The V gene is TRBV7-3, the J gene TRBJ2-5; D perhaps matches TRBD2 (7 bases). The CDR3 runs to 16 residues. In germline, CDR1 is SGHTA, CDR2 FQGTGA. V lost 0 bases to trimming and J lost 0 bases, with 11 bases between them. The CDR3 DNA reads as TGTGCCAGCAGCTTAACGGGCGGGGGCTACCAAGAGACCCAGTACTTC. It specifies CASSLTGGGYQETQYF.

The chain carries TRBV5-1 and TRBJ1-2; tentatively, D is TRBD1 (6 bases). Between the trimmed V and J ends, which lost 6 bases and 6 bases, there was a span of 18 bases. Germline loops: CDR1 SGHRS, CDR2 YFSETQ. The CDR3 covers 14 residues. In DNA, the CDR3 is TGCGCCAGCAACTTACAGGGATCCTTGGATGGCTACACCTTC. It codes for CASNLQGSLDGYTF.

This clone was found once. The rearrangement links TRBV7-8 to TRBJ2-5; D is unresolved. Germline V gene data show CDR1 as SGHVS and CDR2 as FQNEAQ. Trimming took 11 bases from V and 0 from J, leaving 10 bases between them. The CDR3 has 12 residues. In DNA, the CDR3 is TGTGCCGGCTCCCTGGACCAAGAGACCCAGTACTTC. It is translated as CAGSLDQETQYF.

V usage is TRBV6-5 and J usage is TRBJ2-7, with 8 bases lining up with TRBD2. This CDR3 has 13 amino acids. Trimming at V came to 6 bases and at J to 5 bases, leaving 6 bases not matched to a gene. CDR1 is MNHEY and CDR2 is SVGAGI in the germline V gene. The DNA of the CDR3 is TGTGCCAGCAGCTCTAATAGCGGGGACGAGCAGTACTTC. Residues: CASSSNSGDEQYF.

The chain couples TRBV28 to TRBJ2-2, with TRBD1 identical over 9 bases. V lost 9 bases to trimming and J lost 5 bases; unmatched junction nucleotides: 4. Per germline, CDR1 MDHEN and CDR2 SYDVKM. This CDR3 contains 13 residues. CDR3 amino acids: CASGDRETGELFF. The CDR3 bases are TGTGCCAGTGGGGACAGGGAAACCGGGGAGCTGTTTTTT.

The genes are TRBV7-2 and TRBJ1-2, with TRBD1 identical over 7 bases. This CDR3 spans 15 amino acids. CDR1 and CDR2 from the germline V gene are SGHTA and FQGNSA. J gave up 5 bases and V 1 base, and 7 bases lay outside the gene matches. The CDR3 DNA is TGTGCCAGCAGCTTAGGAGGGGGCGCGGGGTATGGCTACACCTTC. Its protein is CASSLGGGAGYGYTF.

This chain links TRBV7-8 with TRBJ1-1; TRBD1 aligns across 10 bases. CDR3 size: 16 residues. Losses at the gene ends were 3 bases for V and 1 base for J; bases not matched to a gene: 5. Germline values: CDR1 SGHVS, CDR2 FQNEAQ. This CDR3 is CASSFRQGARNTEAFF. The CDR3 DNA sequence: TGTGCCAGCAGCTTTCGACAGGGGGCGCGGAACACTGAAGCTTTCTTT.

In nucleotides, the CDR3 is TGTGCCTGGAGTGCCGGACTAGCGGGAACCGAGCAGTACTTC. It translates to CAWSAGLAGTEQYF. The rearrangement links TRBV30 to TRBJ2-7; 12 bases are shared with TRBD2. The germline V gene encodes CDR1 GTSNPN and CDR2 SVGIG (reference sequence). The CDR3 spans 14 residues. Trimming at V came to 1 base and at J to 6 bases, leaving 4 bases not matched to a gene.

The V gene is TRBV2, the J gene TRBJ2-7; 7 bases fit TRBD2. V shed 7 bases, J shed 6 bases, and the junction held 9 bases outside the gene matches. Germline CDR1 SNHLY, CDR2 FYNNEI. This CDR3 region has 13 residues. CDR3 region: CASNGVWGGEQYF. CDR3 sequence (DNA): TGTGCCAGCAACGGGGTGTGGGGGGGCGAGCAGTACTTC.